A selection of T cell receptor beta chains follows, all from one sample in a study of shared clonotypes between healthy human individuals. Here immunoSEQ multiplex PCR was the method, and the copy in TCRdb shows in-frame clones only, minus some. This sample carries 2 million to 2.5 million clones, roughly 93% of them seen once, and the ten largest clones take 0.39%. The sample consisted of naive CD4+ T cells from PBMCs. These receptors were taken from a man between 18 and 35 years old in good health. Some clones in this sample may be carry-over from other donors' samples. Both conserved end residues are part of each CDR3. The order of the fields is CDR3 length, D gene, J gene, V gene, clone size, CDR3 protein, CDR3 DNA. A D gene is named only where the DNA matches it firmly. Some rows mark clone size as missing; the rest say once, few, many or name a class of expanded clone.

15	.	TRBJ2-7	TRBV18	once	CASSPQTGIISEQYF	TGTGCCAGCTCACCCCAGACCGGGATAATATCCGAGCAGTACTTC
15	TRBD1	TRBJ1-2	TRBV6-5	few	CASSPQGITYYGYTF	TGTGCCAGCAGCCCACAGGGGATCACCTACTATGGCTACACCTTC
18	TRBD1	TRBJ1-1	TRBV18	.	CASSQKQGTGNLNTEAFF	TGTGCCAGCTCCCAGAAACAGGGGACAGGGAACCTGAACACTGAAGCTTTCTTT
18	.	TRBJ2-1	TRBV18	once	CASSPFSWVGRGLNEQFF	TGTGCCAGCTCACCATTTTCTTGGGTAGGGCGGGGTCTCAATGAGCAGTTCTTC
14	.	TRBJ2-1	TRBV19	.	CASSNQPRANEQFF	TGTGCCAGTAGTAACCAGCCCAGGGCAAATGAGCAGTTCTTC
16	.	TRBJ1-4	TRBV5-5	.	CASSLAGGRANEKLFF	TGTGCCAGCAGCTTGGCCGGGGGCAGGGCTAATGAAAAACTGTTTTTT
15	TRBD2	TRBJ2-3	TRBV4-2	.	CASSQEAGGADTQYF	TGTGCCAGCAGCCAAGAAGCGGGAGGGGCAGATACGCAGTATTTT
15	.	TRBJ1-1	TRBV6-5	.	CASTKTGRGGTEAFF	TGTGCCAGCACAAAAACTGGGCGAGGTGGCACTGAAGCTTTCTTT
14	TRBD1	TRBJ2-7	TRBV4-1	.	CASSLTGGGHEQYF	TGCGCCAGCAGCCTTACAGGGGGCGGGCACGAGCAGTACTTC
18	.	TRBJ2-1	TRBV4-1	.	CASSQERTGGRAHNEQFF	TGCGCCAGCAGCCAAGAACGAACCGGCGGGCGGGCCCACAATGAGCAGTTCTTC
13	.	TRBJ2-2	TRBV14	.	CASSQLTTGELFF	TGTGCCAGCAGCCAACTTACCACCGGGGAGCTGTTTTTT
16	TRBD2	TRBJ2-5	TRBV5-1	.	CASSLALAGNQETQYF	TGCGCCAGCAGCTTGGCCCTAGCGGGAAACCAAGAGACCCAGTACTTC
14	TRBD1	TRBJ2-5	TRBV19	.	CASSRGTAEETQYF	TGTGCCAGTAGTAGAGGGACAGCGGAGGAGACCCAGTACTTC
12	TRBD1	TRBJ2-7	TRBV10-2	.	CASRGQFYEQYF	TGCGCCAGCAGGGGACAGTTCTACGAGCAGTACTTC
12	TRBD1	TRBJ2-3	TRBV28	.	CASSSTGGTQYF	TGTGCCAGCAGTTCGACAGGGGGTACGCAGTATTTT
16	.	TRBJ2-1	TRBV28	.	CASRSKQASSYNEQFF	TGTGCCAGCAGATCGAAACAGGCAAGCTCCTACAATGAGCAGTTCTTC
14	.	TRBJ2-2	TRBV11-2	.	CASSLGPSTGELFF	TGTGCCAGCAGTCTAGGCCCGTCCACCGGGGAGCTGTTTTTT
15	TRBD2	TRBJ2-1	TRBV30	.	CAWQGGSSGRNEQFF	TGTGCCTGGCAGGGCGGATCTAGCGGGAGGAATGAGCAGTTCTTC
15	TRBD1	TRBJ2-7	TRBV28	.	CASKPTGTGGNEQYF	TGTGCCAGCAAACCAACCGGGACAGGGGGTAACGAGCAGTACTTC
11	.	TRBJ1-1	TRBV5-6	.	CASSSLTEAFF	TGTGCCAGCAGCTCCCTAACTGAAGCTTTCTTT
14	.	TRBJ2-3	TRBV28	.	CASSKDRQTDTQYF	TGTGCCAGCAGTAAGGACAGACAGACAGATACGCAGTATTTT
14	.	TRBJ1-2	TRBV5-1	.	CASSPGPINYGYTF	TGCGCCAGCAGCCCAGGACCGATTAACTATGGCTACACCTTC
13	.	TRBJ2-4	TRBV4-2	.	CASSRGESGIQYF	TGTGCCAGCAGCCGTGGGGAGAGCGGCATTCAGTACTTC
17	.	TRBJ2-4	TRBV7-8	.	CASSFSTPRKAKNIQYF	TGTGCCAGCAGCTTTTCAACGCCCAGGAAGGCAAAAAACATTCAGTACTTC
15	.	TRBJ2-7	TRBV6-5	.	CASSSDRIRSTEQYF	TGTGCCAGCAGTTCCGACAGGATACGCTCTACCGAGCAGTACTTC
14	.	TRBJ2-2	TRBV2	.	CASSEGQNAGELFF	TGTGCCAGCAGTGAAGGGCAGAACGCCGGGGAGCTGTTTTTT
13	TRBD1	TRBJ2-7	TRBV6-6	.	CASSRDRDYEQYF	TGTGCCAGCAGCCGGGACAGGGACTACGAGCAGTACTTC